This T cell receptor beta chain is drawn from a study of blood T cell repertoires in COVID-19. This table comes from immunoSEQ multiplex PCR, and its TCRdb copy is limited to in-frame clones, with some not included. The table has approximately 61,000 clones, more than 60% seen once. Germline V lookup: CDR1 SGHDN, CDR2 FVKESK. This CDR3 is 17 amino acids long. Trimming took 4 bases from V and 0 from J; bases not matched to a gene: 8. What was sequenced was peripheral blood. This receptor was identified in a woman between 65 and 79 years old with acute or convalescent COVID-19. This chain connects TRBV14 to TRBJ1-2, with 10 bases matching TRBD1. CDR3 sequence reads: CASSPGTGVRTNYGYTF. The CDR3 DNA follows: TGTGCCAGCAGCCCCGGGACAGGGGTGAGGACTAACTATGGCTACACCTTC.